Included here is one T cell receptor beta chain sequence, with context. The antigen it binds to is not known. No much larger clone is present one base from it, and per-base qualities are unavailable. The cohort was made up of hundreds of healthy bone marrow donors. All cohort members were sampled while nominally healthy, although unrecorded immune exposures were likely present. The donor was CMV seropositive and was included in the group of 250 to 300 seropositive cohort members. Every donor gave a peripheral blood sample, and the peripheral blood mononuclear cells from that sample were used for TCR beta sequencing. The Qiagen DNeasy Blood Extraction Kit was used to extract genomic DNA from the blood cell samples. The data belong to a study of cytomegalovirus exposure and HLA in healthy donors (dated by TCRdb to about 2017). General notes on the study: According to an earlier analysis of 450 to 650 of the donors, about 179 million T cells yielded 117 million unique TCR beta sequences and around 300 Gb of sequence data. About 300 gigabases of sequencing data and tens of millions of unique TCR sequences were included in an early release covering roughly 600 HLA-typed donors. Of the approximately 400 genotyped donors, 81% fell in the genetic ancestry cluster associated with self-reported Caucasian donors. The study was designed to test whether signatures of past pathogen exposure could be identified by cataloging public T cell receptors. The study profiled the T cell repertoires of hundreds of subjects by immunosequencing and related them to cytomegalovirus serostatus. A separate validation cohort of some 130 different subjects was used in addition to the roughly 700-subject first cohort. High-throughput TCR immunosequencing, statistical association of individual TCRs with disease status, and machine learning were combined to predict cytomegalovirus infection status. In a later analysis, previously published TCR beta repertoires from about 640 donors were re-analyzed and high-resolution HLA genotyping was added so that TCR occurrence patterns could be studied. In the later analysis, no new phenotypic data were used to find candidate immune exposures; instead, reliance was placed on TCR beta sequences and their occurrence across donors. To decide whether each TCR beta V gene segment behaved as functional or pseudogenic, an earlier analysis of fewer than 750 of the donors relied on high-throughput TCR beta sequencing. Donor age, sex, ethnicity and CMV serostatus were compiled alongside the repertoire data. A later genetic analysis used genome-wide SNP genotypes for about 65% of the 666 donors, treating that subset as a discovery cohort. All discovery cohort repertoires had been generated on a single sequencing platform. Both class I and class II loci were covered by HLA typing, at four-digit resolution. Typing coverage differed by locus: A, B, C, DRB1 and DQB1 were typed in about 620-630 donors, DQA1 in around 500, DPA1 in some 610, and DPB1 in just under 490. Because of strong linkage in the cohort, a few DR-DQ haplotypes were treated as single units for association and clustering. Among some 410 genotyped donors of the cohort, an average of approximately 240,000 unique TCR beta nucleotide sequences was sequenced per donor, of which roughly 17% were non-productive.

Beyond this particular receptor, the publication reports: This cohort had only TCR beta chains sequenced, and the lack of alpha or paired-chain data limited which features could be detected. Because the 87-base-pair reads could not distinguish some IMGT-functional V segments, including TRBV6-2 and TRBV6-3, those segments were excluded. When HLA alleles, especially DR and DQ, strongly co-occurred, TCR associations were difficult to assign to individual alleles. A later genetic analysis associated a missense DCLRE1C variant with V-gene and J-gene trimming of TCR beta chains, and an independent cohort replicated the association. Compared with equally common non-associated chains, HLA-associated TCR beta chains in a later analysis were more clonally expanded and had lower generation probabilities. The study listed over 150 TCR beta chains as associated with cytomegalovirus. A later analysis found that TCR association rates varied across HLA loci, with DRB1 alleles showing the most associated TCRs and HLA-C alleles the fewest. While some public TCRs were present in many individuals, most TCR sequences turned up only very rarely across donors. A further reported finding was that TCR beta sequences accurately predicted the HLA-A and HLA-B alleles for most subjects in the first cohort. Linkage disequilibrium might explain the correlated functional status among segregating V segments, but an unknown experimental factor could not be excluded. The only immune exposure information available for the cohort was CMV serostatus. A cluster of highly shared sequence variants was judged likely to be a technical artifact of the sequencing pipeline. According to a later analysis, most CMV-associated TCR beta chains appeared to be HLA-restricted, and the HLA associations seemed to be driven largely by CMV exposure. In an earlier analysis of approximately 590 of the donors, most TCR beta V segments were observed in productive rearrangements about 87% or about 30% of the time, broadly matching IMGT annotations. A later genetic analysis reported fewer N-insertions in productive TCRs among donors in an Asian-associated ancestry cluster than the roughly 700-donor mean. The classifier was reported to diagnose cytomegalovirus status with high specificity and sensitivity in both the original cohort and the validation cohort. A later analysis reported that several top co-occurrence clusters appeared linked to parvovirus B19, influenza, CMV and Epstein-Barr virus. Specific HLA alleles were associated with around 18,000 TCR beta sequences at a false discovery rate of 0.05 in a later analysis. Roughly uniform sequencing depth across donors was assumed in presence/absence analyses, although this assumption may not hold. Because HLA typing was missing for some donors at each locus, association tests included only the typed subset. In vitro tests confirmed that a few of the cytomegalovirus-associated TCR beta chains recognize cytomegalovirus antigens. Over 15 rarely observed V segments, including chromosome 9 orphons, were excluded from the earlier analysis of several hundred of the donors because counts were too low. It was suggested by the authors that the approach could potentially be generalized to other disease states and immunological phenotypes.

The CDR1 and CDR2 encoded by the germline V gene are MRHNA and SNTAGT. V loses 10 bases at its end and J loses 4 bases; junction bases beyond the gene matches: 12. Including the terminal cysteine and phenylalanine, the CDR3 comprises 15 residues. CDR3 DNA is the only sequence kept; it has 45 bases, read in frame from the first base. The method behind the library was the immunoSEQ multiplex PCR assay. The multiplex PCR relied on a mix of 60 forward primers for TCR Vbeta segments and 13 reverse primers for TCR Jbeta segments. The CDR3 region of rearranged TCR beta genes was amplified from genomic DNA by a multiplex PCR assay. Amplified TCR beta libraries were sequenced as 87-base-pair reads on the Illumina HiSeq System. Processing in the source paper ran as follows. Across the 500 to 850 repertoires, a later analysis counted 75 million to 90 million unique TCR beta chains, approximately 12 million of which were shared by at least two donors. Raw reads were error-corrected and collapsed into unique sequences with a nearest-neighbor algorithm that merged closely related sequences to remove PCR and sequencing errors. To assign V, D and J gene segments, CDR3 sequences were aligned to IMGT reference sequences. For a sequence to be retained, at least a six-nucleotide match to both a V gene segment and a J gene segment was required. Rearrangements were called productive when the CDR3 lacked stop codons and stayed in frame with V and J; all others were non-productive. CDR3 was defined according to IMGT convention as the region running from the second conserved V-encoded cysteine to the conserved J-encoded phenylalanine. The earlier analysis of about 530 of the donors excluded any sequence lacking an unambiguous match to a single V gene segment. An earlier analysis of a few hundred of the donors classified V segments as functional when productive rearrangements were above 56.7% and as segregating when the standard deviation between donors was above 5%. A statistical classification framework was built to diagnose cytomegalovirus status from the catalog of TCR beta chain sequences. In a later analysis, V and J genes were assigned by comparing TCR nucleotide sequences against IMGT/GENE-DB human TR gene sequences. The TCRdist pipeline was used in a later analysis to assign CDR3 sequences and most-parsimonious VDJ recombination scenarios. In a later analysis, each TCR beta chain was defined by its CDR3 amino acid sequence together with its V-gene family, and reads without a unique V-gene family were excluded. To address suspected cross-contamination and a sequencing artifact, a later analysis removed some 620 highly shared, low-generation-probability nucleotide sequences. In a later analysis, a clonal expansion index for each public chain was calculated from normalized within-repertoire ranks of inferred template counts. In a later analysis, generation probabilities were computed with a VDJ recombination model fitted to out-of-frame rearrangements, and the resulting probabilities were checked against IGoR. In a later analysis, hypergeometric tests were used to score TCR-TCR, TCR-HLA and TCR-CMV co-occurrence, with a repertoire-size bias correction applied to TCR pairs. To estimate false discovery rates, a later analysis permuted the HLA or CMV assignments 20 times. In a later analysis, co-occurring TCRs were grouped using DBSCAN, with TCRdist sequence similarity added in when clustering inside HLA-allele-positive subsets. For co-occurrence clustering, repertoires with fewer than 30,000 or more than 120,000 public chains were excluded, along with roughly five repertoires with anomalous nucleotide sharing. This is the immuneACCESS table as TCRdb keeps it, with only in-frame sequences that have V and J called. A part of the clones is gone; compared with another copy, unresolved V genes explain less than half, and the rest is unexplained. The DNA was the basis for D and trimming; V, J and clone size are from that table. The sample includes fewer than 150,000 clones, with more than 75% observed a single time. Together, the top ten hold less than 7.5% of the sample.

This chain joins TRBV6-4 to TRBJ2-5; TRBD2 agrees with 10 junctional bases. The clonotype comes from a woman aged 40 to 50 in good health and CMV-seropositive. Sequencing was done on a sample of PBMCs. The DNA is as follows: TGTGCCATCCCGGTGCTAGCGGGAGTGAGAGAGACCCAGTACTTC. Its protein product is CAIPVLAGVRETQYF.